A selection of T cell receptor beta chains follows, all from one sample in a study of beta chain features in type 1 diabetes. Only in-frame clones appear in the TCRdb table, and some are missing; sequencing was by immunoSEQ multiplex PCR. Of about 220,000 clones detected, under 13% appear once; the ten largest clones hold approximately 1.5%. The specimen sequenced was central memory CD4+ T cells from blood. Receptor source: a man aged 18 to 30 in good health. Each CDR3 is given with its conserved first and last residue. Each record gives: CDR3 DNA, CDR3 protein, D gene, J gene, clone size, V gene. D genes are given only for firm matches. Some rows mark clone size as missing; the rest say once, few, many or name a class of expanded clone.

CDR3nt: TGTGCCAGCAGTTTCAGGATTGAAGCTTTCTTT
CDR3aa: CASSFRIEAFF
d_gene: -
j_gene: TRBJ1-1
abundance: many
v_gene: TRBV5-6

CDR3nt: TGTGCCAGCAGCCAACGGCGGGGGTTCACTGAAGCTTTCTTT
CDR3aa: CASSQRRGFTEAFF
d_gene: -
j_gene: TRBJ1-1
abundance: -
v_gene: TRBV14

CDR3nt: TGTGCCAGCGACCGCGGGGCTGGATACAATGAGCAGTTCTTC
CDR3aa: CASDRGAGYNEQFF
d_gene: -
j_gene: TRBJ2-1
abundance: -
v_gene: TRBV18

CDR3nt: TGTGCCAGCAGCTTGCCTCACAGGGACGAGCAGTACTTC
CDR3aa: CASSLPHRDEQYF
d_gene: -
j_gene: TRBJ2-7
abundance: -
v_gene: TRBV5-4

CDR3nt: TGTGCCAGCAGAGGACAGGCCCAAGAGACCCAGTACTTC
CDR3aa: CASRGQAQETQYF
d_gene: TRBD1
j_gene: TRBJ2-5
abundance: many
v_gene: TRBV28

CDR3nt: TGTGCCAGCAGCCCGGACAGGGGGCGCCCGGAGACCCAGTACTTC
CDR3aa: CASSPDRGRPETQYF
d_gene: TRBD1
j_gene: TRBJ2-5
abundance: -
v_gene: TRBV27

CDR3nt: TGTGCCATCAGTGGAACCCCCCAAGGGGTCTTTTCCTACGAGCAGTACTTC
CDR3aa: CAISGTPQGVFSYEQYF
d_gene: -
j_gene: TRBJ2-7
abundance: few
v_gene: TRBV10-3

CDR3nt: TGTGCCAGCAGTGAGGCAGCCTATGGCTACACCTTC
CDR3aa: CASSEAAYGYTF
d_gene: -
j_gene: TRBJ1-2
abundance: -
v_gene: TRBV6-1

CDR3nt: TGTGCCAGCAGCTTAGTCGGGAGGGCGCATGAGCAGTTCTTC
CDR3aa: CASSLVGRAHEQFF
d_gene: TRBD2
j_gene: TRBJ2-1
abundance: many
v_gene: TRBV7-3

CDR3nt: TGTGCCAGTACTCCATCCCGGGACAGGAACTCCTACAATGAGCAGTTCTTC
CDR3aa: CASTPSRDRNSYNEQFF
d_gene: TRBD1
j_gene: TRBJ2-1
abundance: few
v_gene: TRBV19

CDR3nt: TGTGCCAGCAGCGAAGACGTGAGCTCCTACAATGAGCAGTTCTTC
CDR3aa: CASSEDVSSYNEQFF
d_gene: -
j_gene: TRBJ2-1
abundance: few
v_gene: TRBV9

CDR3nt: TGTGCCGGAGCCGACAGCAGCTCCTACGAGCAGTACTTC
CDR3aa: CAGADSSSYEQYF
d_gene: -
j_gene: TRBJ2-7
abundance: -
v_gene: TRBV7-2

CDR3nt: TGTGCCAGCAGTTCCGGTGGAGGACAGGGGAGCCAGCCCCAGCATTTT
CDR3aa: CASSSGGGQGSQPQHF
d_gene: TRBD1
j_gene: TRBJ1-5
abundance: -
v_gene: TRBV27

CDR3nt: TGTGCCAGCAGCCGACAGTCAACTAATGAAAAACTGTTTTTT
CDR3aa: CASSRQSTNEKLFF
d_gene: -
j_gene: TRBJ1-4
abundance: few
v_gene: TRBV2

CDR3nt: TGCAGCGTCGATCATAGGACCTACAATGAGCAGTTCTTC
CDR3aa: CSVDHRTYNEQFF
d_gene: -
j_gene: TRBJ2-1
abundance: few
v_gene: TRBV29-1

CDR3nt: TGCAGCGTTCCCGGCTACGGTAATGAAAAACTGTTTTTT
CDR3aa: CSVPGYGNEKLFF
d_gene: -
j_gene: TRBJ1-4
abundance: -
v_gene: TRBV29-1

CDR3nt: TGTGCCTGGAGTGGACGACTAGCGGGAGGGCCGGGGGAGCTGTTTTTT
CDR3aa: CAWSGRLAGGPGELFF
d_gene: TRBD2
j_gene: TRBJ2-2
abundance: -
v_gene: TRBV30

CDR3nt: TGTGCCACCAGACCGGGACTAGCGTCCCTCGAGCAGTACTTC
CDR3aa: CATRPGLASLEQYF
d_gene: TRBD2
j_gene: TRBJ2-7
abundance: many
v_gene: TRBV15

CDR3nt: TGTGCCAGCAGCTTAGGGGTGGGGGATCAGCCCCAGCATTTT
CDR3aa: CASSLGVGDQPQHF
d_gene: -
j_gene: TRBJ1-5
abundance: -
v_gene: TRBV7-9

CDR3nt: TGCGCCAGCAGCTTCGGTCTCCGGTATGGCTACACCTTC
CDR3aa: CASSFGLRYGYTF
d_gene: -
j_gene: TRBJ1-2
abundance: few
v_gene: TRBV5-1

CDR3nt: TGTGCCAGCAGCTTCAGGGGAGGAGGGGGCCAAGAGACCCAGTACTTC
CDR3aa: CASSFRGGGGQETQYF
d_gene: -
j_gene: TRBJ2-5
abundance: few
v_gene: TRBV11-2

CDR3nt: TGCAGCGTTGGAGGGGGCTATGGCTACACCTTC
CDR3aa: CSVGGGYGYTF
d_gene: -
j_gene: TRBJ1-2
abundance: few
v_gene: TRBV29-1

CDR3nt: TGCGCCAGCAGCCAAGCGGCAGGGGGAAGTACTCAGTACTTC
CDR3aa: CASSQAAGGSTQYF
d_gene: TRBD1
j_gene: TRBJ2-5
abundance: many
v_gene: TRBV4-3

CDR3nt: TGTGCCAGCAGTTTGGGACTAGCGGGAGGAGACCACGAGCAGTACTTC
CDR3aa: CASSLGLAGGDHEQYF
d_gene: TRBD2
j_gene: TRBJ2-7
abundance: few
v_gene: TRBV10-3

CDR3nt: TGCAGCGCTGCCAATCTGGGACAGGGGTCCTACGAGCAGTACTTC
CDR3aa: CSAANLGQGSYEQYF
d_gene: TRBD1
j_gene: TRBJ2-7
abundance: few
v_gene: TRBV29-1

CDR3nt: TGTGCCAGCAGCTTAGTTAGCGGGAGCTCCTACGAGCAGTACTTC
CDR3aa: CASSLVSGSSYEQYF
d_gene: TRBD2
j_gene: TRBJ2-7
abundance: few
v_gene: TRBV7-2

CDR3nt: TGTGCCAGCAGTTACGGACTCTATCACGAGCAGTACTTC
CDR3aa: CASSYGLYHEQYF
d_gene: -
j_gene: TRBJ2-7
abundance: many
v_gene: TRBV6-5

CDR3nt: TGTGCCAGCAGTTACGCAGGGACACTTGAAAAACTGTTTTTT
CDR3aa: CASSYAGTLEKLFF
d_gene: -
j_gene: TRBJ1-4
abundance: -
v_gene: TRBV6-5

CDR3nt: TGCAGCGTCCGTCCGGGAGCCCAGCAGTTTCAAGAGACCCAGTACTTC
CDR3aa: CSVRPGAQQFQETQYF
d_gene: -
j_gene: TRBJ2-5
abundance: -
v_gene: TRBV29-1

CDR3nt: TGTGCCATCAGTGAGTCCGGGACTAGAAGCGAGCAGTACTTC
CDR3aa: CAISESGTRSEQYF
d_gene: TRBD2
j_gene: TRBJ2-7
abundance: few
v_gene: TRBV10-3

CDR3nt: TGTGCCAGCAGTTCGTACAGGAGCCCCGGGGAGACCCAGTACTTC
CDR3aa: CASSSYRSPGETQYF
d_gene: -
j_gene: TRBJ2-5
abundance: -
v_gene: TRBV6-5

CDR3nt: TGCGCCAGCAGCTTAACCGGGACTAGCGGGACTTCTGAGACCCAGTACTTC
CDR3aa: CASSLTGTSGTSETQYF
d_gene: TRBD2
j_gene: TRBJ2-5
abundance: few
v_gene: TRBV5-1

CDR3nt: TGCGCCAGCAGCCAAGAGGCGGGACTAGACCACCGGGCGCAGTATTTT
CDR3aa: CASSQEAGLDHRAQYF
d_gene: TRBD2
j_gene: TRBJ2-3
abundance: few
v_gene: TRBV4-3

CDR3nt: TGCAGTGCTAATCGAGGGATCGAGCAGTACTTC
CDR3aa: CSANRGIEQYF
d_gene: -
j_gene: TRBJ2-7
abundance: -
v_gene: TRBV20-1

CDR3nt: TGTGCCAGCAGCATCCAAGGACAGGGGACCTCCTACGAGCAGTACTTC
CDR3aa: CASSIQGQGTSYEQYF
d_gene: TRBD1
j_gene: TRBJ2-7
abundance: -
v_gene: TRBV7-2

CDR3nt: TGTGCCAGCAGCTTAGCACTGCCCTGGGGCAAAAACATTCAGTACTTC
CDR3aa: CASSLALPWGKNIQYF
d_gene: -
j_gene: TRBJ2-4
abundance: many
v_gene: TRBV13

CDR3nt: TGTGCTAGTGGTCCCGGGGAGGGGGAAGAGACCCAGTACTTC
CDR3aa: CASGPGEGEETQYF
d_gene: -
j_gene: TRBJ2-5
abundance: -
v_gene: TRBV12-5

CDR3nt: TGTGCCAGCAGGGGTGAGGCCACCTACAATGAGCAGTTCTTC
CDR3aa: CASRGEATYNEQFF
d_gene: -
j_gene: TRBJ2-1
abundance: few
v_gene: TRBV25-1

CDR3nt: TGTGCCAGCAGTTTAGGCCAGTTCTACAATGAGCAGTTCTTC
CDR3aa: CASSLGQFYNEQFF
d_gene: -
j_gene: TRBJ2-1
abundance: -
v_gene: TRBV27

CDR3nt: TGTGCCACCAGCAGAGACAGGGGCGATGGCTACACCTTC
CDR3aa: CATSRDRGDGYTF
d_gene: -
j_gene: TRBJ1-2
abundance: -
v_gene: TRBV15

CDR3nt: TGTGCCAGCAGTTCCCTGCGGGAGTGGGGAGAGACCCAGTACTTC
CDR3aa: CASSSLREWGETQYF
d_gene: TRBD2
j_gene: TRBJ2-5
abundance: -
v_gene: TRBV27

CDR3nt: TGTGCCACCCCGGAGGGGTGCGAGCAGTACTTC
CDR3aa: CATPEGCEQYF
d_gene: -
j_gene: TRBJ2-7
abundance: many
v_gene: TRBV21-1

CDR3nt: TGTGCCAGCAAACGACTAGCGGGACGCGTCGATGAGCAGTTCTTC
CDR3aa: CASKRLAGRVDEQFF
d_gene: TRBD2
j_gene: TRBJ2-1
abundance: few
v_gene: TRBV2

CDR3nt: TGCGCCAGCAGTGCCGAGGAGACCCAGTACTTC
CDR3aa: CASSAEETQYF
d_gene: -
j_gene: TRBJ2-5
abundance: few
v_gene: TRBV5-1

CDR3nt: TGTGCCAGCAGCTTCAGAGGCGGTAGCGGGACAGATACGCAGTATTTT
CDR3aa: CASSFRGGSGTDTQYF
d_gene: TRBD2
j_gene: TRBJ2-3
abundance: once
v_gene: TRBV11-2

CDR3nt: TGTGCCAGCAGCGCGGACAGGGAATCTGAGCAGTTCTTC
CDR3aa: CASSADRESEQFF
d_gene: TRBD1
j_gene: TRBJ2-1
abundance: few
v_gene: TRBV7-2

CDR3nt: TGTGCTAGTGGTTTGGGAATCACAGGGGCTGGGGCCAACGTCCTGACTTTC
CDR3aa: CASGLGITGAGANVLTF
d_gene: TRBD1
j_gene: TRBJ2-6
abundance: few
v_gene: TRBV12-5

CDR3nt: TGCGCCAGCAGTCGAGGACAGGGGCAAGAGACCCAGTACTTC
CDR3aa: CASSRGQGQETQYF
d_gene: TRBD1
j_gene: TRBJ2-5
abundance: -
v_gene: TRBV5-1

CDR3nt: TGTGCCAGCAGCCATCGCGGTCTCCAAGAGACCCAGTACTTC
CDR3aa: CASSHRGLQETQYF
d_gene: -
j_gene: TRBJ2-5
abundance: -
v_gene: TRBV14

CDR3nt: TGCAGCGCCCTGACAGGCGGCGGGACCCAGTACTTC
CDR3aa: CSALTGGGTQYF
d_gene: -
j_gene: TRBJ2-5
abundance: few
v_gene: TRBV29-1

CDR3nt: TGTGCCTGGAGGGAGACAGGTTCCTACGAGCAGTACTTC
CDR3aa: CAWRETGSYEQYF
d_gene: -
j_gene: TRBJ2-7
abundance: few
v_gene: TRBV30

CDR3nt: TGTGCCAGCAGCTTGGACCTGTCCTACGAGCAGTACTTC
CDR3aa: CASSLDLSYEQYF
d_gene: -
j_gene: TRBJ2-7
abundance: -
v_gene: TRBV5-4

CDR3nt: TGTGCCAGCAGTTTGACTAGTCCCAATGAGCAGTTCTTC
CDR3aa: CASSLTSPNEQFF
d_gene: -
j_gene: TRBJ2-1
abundance: -
v_gene: TRBV28

CDR3nt: TGTGCCTGGGGCCGGGGAGGGGCGGCCTACAATGAGCAGTTCTTC
CDR3aa: CAWGRGGAAYNEQFF
d_gene: TRBD2
j_gene: TRBJ2-1
abundance: many
v_gene: TRBV30

CDR3nt: TGTGCCAGCAGCCAAGATGTGGGACAGCTGAACACTGAAGCTTTCTTT
CDR3aa: CASSQDVGQLNTEAFF
d_gene: TRBD1
j_gene: TRBJ1-1
abundance: few
v_gene: TRBV14